Below, 29 T cell receptor beta chains from the same sample are listed, as sequenced in a study of T cell responses to AZD1222 COVID-19 vaccine. Sequencing used immunoSEQ multiplex PCR; TCRdb keeps in-frame clones, though not all of them. Here the sample spans 240,000 or so clones, approximately 93% being singletons. The sample consisted of peripheral blood, taken on day 0 of AZD1222 vaccination. The receptor source for this set is an adult in good health.

The V call is TRBV7-9, the J call TRBJ2-1, with 8 bases lining up with TRBD2. The CDR3 contains 17 residues. Trimming removed 5 bases from V and 5 bases from J; junction bases left unmatched: 14. The germline CDR1 and CDR2 sequences are SEHNR and FQNEAQ (reference sequence). CDR3 sequence reads: CASSPFGGLVSNNEQFF. The DNA for the CDR3 is TGTGCCAGCAGCCCATTCGGGGGACTAGTATCAAACAATGAGCAGTTCTTC.

The chain uses TRBV9 and TRBJ1-2, with D perhaps matching TRBD1 (6 bases). In germline, CDR1 is SGDLS, CDR2 YYNGEE. With 4 bases removed from V and 5 bases from J, the gap between germline ends came to 15 bases. The CDR3 covers 14 residues. The CDR3 DNA sequence: TGTGCCAGCAGCTTCTCCGGGACAAGATATGGCTACACCTTC. This gives the protein CASSFSGTRYGYTF.

The rearrangement uses TRBV2 and TRBJ2-1, with 15 bases matching TRBD2. This CDR3 is built from 14 residues. The V and J ends lost 7 bases and 9 bases, in that order; junction bases with no gene match: 4. Germline values: CDR1 SNHLY, CDR2 FYNNEI. CDR3 DNA: TGTGCCAGCAAGGGACTAGCGGGGGGTAGTGAGCAGTTCTTC. This codes for CASKGLAGGSEQFF.

On this clone itself: The same CDR3 can be traced to other DNA sequences in this sample. J is TRBJ1-1 and V is TRBV6-5; TRBD1 matches 8 bases. CDR3 length equals 14 residues. Trimming at V came to 2 bases and at J to 2 bases, leaving 1 base not matched to a gene. Germline assignment: CDR1 MNHEY and CDR2 SVGAGI. The CDR3 DNA reads as TGTGCCAGCAGTTACGGACAGGGCAACACTGAAGCTTTCTTT. Translation gives CASSYGQGNTEAFF.

This chain links TRBV5-6 with TRBJ2-1; 11 bases are a match to TRBD2. The CDR3 contains 16 residues. The germline gives CDR1 SGHDT, CDR2 YYEEEE. V was pared by 2 bases and J by 2 bases, with 3 bases of the junction left unmatched. In nucleotides, the CDR3 is TGTGCCAGCAGCTTTTTGACTAGCGGGACCTACAATGAGCAGTTCTTC. Encoded protein: CASSFLTSGTYNEQFF. Looking up the rest from reference TRBV5-6 and TRBJ2-1 gives the full variable domain: DAGVTQSPTHLIKTRGQQVTLRCSPKSGHDTVSWYQQALGQGPQFIFQYYEEEERQRGNFPDRFSGHQFPNYSSELNVNALLLGDSALYLCASSFLTSGTYNEQFFGPGTRLTVL.

This clone came up once. CDR3 coding DNA: TGTGCCAGCAGCTTATGGGGCGGGGGTTCGGAGACCCAGTACTTC. It translates to CASSLWGGGSETQYF. The chain links TRBV7-2 to TRBJ2-5; 7 bases line up with TRBD2. CDR1 and CDR2 (germline): SGHTA, FQGNSA. Unmatched junction bases numbered 8, after V lost 2 bases and J lost 5 bases. The CDR3 totals 15 residues.

The chain employs TRBV24-1 and TRBJ1-5; D remains ambiguous. This CDR3 has 13 amino acids. Germline lookup yields CDR1 KGHDR and CDR2 SFDVKD. V lost 7 bases to trimming and J lost 2 bases, with 8 bases between them. The CDR3 DNA reads TGTGCCACCAGGGGCTGGGGCAATCAGCCCCAGCATTTT. Protein: CATRGWGNQPQHF.

DNA for the CDR3: TGTGCCAGCAGCTTAGCAGGGCTCGGCGAGCAGTACTTC. Its protein product is CASSLAGLGEQYF. The chain joins TRBV11-2 to TRBJ2-7, with D maybe TRBD1 (5 bases). V shed 1 base and J shed 6 bases, with 10 bases lying between them. The CDR3 is 13 amino acids. Germline V gene data show CDR1 as SGHAT and CDR2 as FQNNGV.

V usage is TRBV4-1 and J usage is TRBJ2-7; TRBD1 aligns across 8 bases. The CDR3 contains 15 residues. J gave up 6 bases and V 1 base, and 8 bases lay outside the gene matches. Germline lookup yields CDR1 MGHRA and CDR2 YSYEKL. CDR3 in DNA: TGCGCCAGCAGCCAAGCGGGCGGGACAGGCCCCGAGCAGTACTTC. Its translation: CASSQAGGTGPEQYF.

This chain connects TRBV27 to TRBJ1-5; D gene ambiguous. The CDR3 consists of 14 residues. V dropped 5 bases and J dropped 9 bases, with 17 bases sitting between them. Germline V gene lookup returns CDR1 MNHEY and CDR2 SMNVEV (reference sequence). CDR3 in amino acids: CASSPNGPSWPQHF. CDR3 sequence (DNA): TGTGCCAGCAGTCCAAACGGACCGTCCTGGCCCCAGCATTTT.

The chain joins TRBV5-1 to TRBJ2-3, with D unclear. With 6 bases removed from V and 0 bases from J, the gap between germline ends came to 11 bases. The CDR3 totals 14 residues. The germline gives CDR1 SGHRS, CDR2 YFSETQ. CDR3 sequence (DNA): TGCGCCAGCAAGGGAACGACTAGCACAGATACGCAGTATTTT. Amino acid sequence: CASKGTTSTDTQYF.

This CDR3 is CASSLSTSGWDEQFF. The CDR3 DNA sequence: TGTGCCAGCAGTTTATCGACTAGCGGGTGGGATGAGCAGTTCTTC. The chain has TRBV27 and TRBJ2-1; TRBD2 matches at 10 bases. Germline values: CDR1 MNHEY, CDR2 SMNVEV (reference sequence). The CDR3 extends over 15 amino acids. After removal of 0 bases from V and 8 bases from J, the junction contained 4 bases not matched to a gene.

The chain employs TRBV11-2 and TRBJ2-7; D unclear. In germline, CDR1 is SGHAT, CDR2 FQNNGV. The CDR3 is 15 residues long. V was cut by 2 bases and J by 2 bases, with 13 bases left in between. The CDR3 is CASSLSAETTYEQYF. CDR3 nucleotides: TGTGCCAGCAGCTTATCGGCAGAGACAACCTACGAGCAGTACTTC.

The genes are TRBV6-5 and TRBJ1-2, with a tentative D call TRBD1 (5 bases). This CDR3 spans 12 amino acids. Trimming pared 7 bases from V and 5 bases from J, leaving 11 bases between. The V gene's germline CDR1 is MNHEY and CDR2 SVGAGI. CDR3 DNA sequence: TGTGCCAGCACCCGGGGGAGTTATGGCTACACCTTC. It codes for CASTRGSYGYTF.

The gene calls are TRBV2 and TRBJ2-3, with TRBD2 identical over 15 bases. Losses at the gene ends were 4 bases for V and 4 bases for J; bases not matched to a gene: 3. This CDR3 comprises 16 residues. Germline loops: CDR1 SNHLY, CDR2 FYNNEI. The CDR3 loop reads CASSVRTSGGADTQYF. The CDR3 nucleotides read TGTGCCAGCAGTGTAAGGACTAGCGGGGGGGCAGATACGCAGTATTTT. Supplemented by reference TRBV2 and TRBJ2-3, the full variable domain reads EPEVTQTPSHQVTQMGQEVILRCVPISNHLYFYWYRQILGQKVEFLVSFYNNEISEKSEIFDDQFSVERPDGSNFTLKIRSTKLEDSAMYFCASSVRTSGGADTQYFGPGTRLTVL.

V is TRBV19 and J is TRBJ1-2; the D is unclear. This CDR3 region has 15 residues. Germline loops: CDR1 LNHDA, CDR2 SQIVND (reference sequence). V dropped 4 bases and J dropped 8 bases, with 20 bases sitting between them. The CDR3: CASSTAGRRAGGYTF. CDR3 DNA sequence: TGTGCCAGTAGTACCGCGGGCAGAAGGGCTGGGGGCTACACCTTC.

This clone has a handful of counts. The rearrangement links TRBV6-2 or TRBV6-3 to TRBJ2-2; 9 positions match TRBD1. The length of the CDR3 is 15 residues. Germline trimming cut 4 bases from V and 3 bases from J; bases unmatched to any gene: 3. Germline loops: CDR1 MNHEY, CDR2 SVGEGT. The CDR3 is CASSSQGADTGELFF. The CDR3, as DNA: TGTGCCAGCAGTTCACAGGGGGCGGACACCGGGGAGCTGTTTTTT.

The chain combines TRBV6-2 or TRBV6-3 with TRBJ1-1; D ambiguous. Trimming took 3 bases from V and 5 from J, leaving 10 bases between them. CDR1 and CDR2 (germline): MNHEY, SVGEGT. The CDR3 contains 13 residues. Here the CDR3 reads CASSYSPVTEAFF. The CDR3 region has the DNA TGTGCCAGCAGTTATTCGCCCGTAACTGAAGCTTTCTTT.

V gene TRBV28 combines with J gene TRBJ2-7; TRBD1 matches 12 bases. Losses at the gene ends were 6 bases for V and 7 bases for J; bases not matched to a gene: 10. The CDR3 consists of 15 residues. The germline V gene encodes CDR1 MDHEN and CDR2 SYDVKM. The CDR3 is CASRSSGQGAGEQYF. DNA of the CDR3: TGTGCCAGCAGAAGCTCGGGACAGGGGGCAGGAGAGCAGTACTTC.

V is TRBV3-1 (or the pseudogene TRBV3-2) and J is TRBJ1-6, with TRBD1 matching 8 bases. Per germline, CDR1 LGHDT and CDR2 YNNKEL (reference sequence). The CDR3 totals 13 residues. The trim removed 4 bases at V and 10 bases at J, leaving 3 bases unmatched. The chain's CDR3 is CASSPQGVSPLHF. CDR3 bases: TGTGCCAGCAGCCCACAGGGGGTATCACCCCTCCACTTT.

This rearrangement joins TRBV6-5 to TRBJ1-5; the D is unclear. Trimming left V 4 bases short and J 5 bases short, with 9 bases between. The CDR3 loop spans 13 amino acids. Looked up from germline, CDR1 is MNHEY and CDR2 is SVGAGI. CDR3 nucleotides: TGTGCCAGCAGTTTGATGGCCGATCAGCCCCAGCATTTT. Its protein is CASSLMADQPQHF.

This clone was counted a single time. This chain joins TRBV14 and TRBJ2-3, with no clear D. CDR3 size: 15 residues. V was cut by 1 base and J by 2 bases, with 10 bases left in between. Germline loops: CDR1 SGHDN, CDR2 FVKESK. CDR3 sequence reads: CASSQGAFNTDTQYF. The CDR3 nucleotides are TGTGCCAGCAGCCAAGGGGCTTTTAACACAGATACGCAGTATTTT.

The chain combines TRBV27 with TRBJ2-7, with D tentatively TRBD1 (5 bases). Trimming left V 0 bases short and J 5 bases short, with 11 bases between. CDR1 and CDR2 from the germline V gene are MNHEY and SMNVEV (reference sequence). This CDR3 is 14 amino acids long. CDR3 sequence reads: CASSLSGRDNEQYF. DNA for the CDR3: TGTGCCAGCAGTTTATCGGGCAGGGATAACGAGCAGTACTTC.

The chain uses TRBV7-9 and TRBJ1-4; D gene ambiguous. This CDR3 contains 14 residues. V gave up 4 bases and J gave up 8 bases, with 14 bases separating them. Germline CDR1 is SEHNR and CDR2 is FQNEAQ (reference sequence). The CDR3 nucleotides are TGTGCCAGCAGCTACGGCAGGTTTCGGGAAAAACTGTTTTTT. It translates to CASSYGRFREKLFF.

This clone was found once. J is TRBJ2-1 and V is TRBV7-2; 9 nucleotides agree with TRBD2. The CDR3 loop spans 16 amino acids. CDR1 and CDR2 (germline): SGHTA, FQGNSA. Trimming cost V 3 bases and J 2 bases; bases outside gene matches: 5. CDR3 coding DNA: TGTGCCAGCAGCTTTTATAGCGGGGGACCCTACAATGAGCAGTTCTTC. Translating it yields CASSFYSGGPYNEQFF.

The rearrangement uses TRBV7-2 and TRBJ1-6; D is possibly TRBD1 (5 bases). The germline V gene encodes CDR1 SGHTA and CDR2 FQGNSA. The CDR3 runs to 15 residues. V gave up 5 bases and J gave up 7 bases, with 15 bases separating them. This CDR3 is CASSRDGTHNSPLHF. The DNA for the CDR3 is TGTGCCAGCAGCCGGGACGGTACCCACAATTCACCCCTCCACTTT.

This clone was recorded once. This chain connects TRBV4-2 to TRBJ1-1; D is unresolved. This CDR3 comprises 14 residues. V was trimmed by 0 bases and J by 1 base, leaving 6 bases between them. The germline V gene has CDR1 LGHNA and CDR2 YNFKEQ. In DNA form, the CDR3 reads TGTGCCAGCAGCCAAGATCGAACGAACACTGAAGCTTTCTTT. It specifies CASSQDRTNTEAFF.

The rearrangement uses TRBV7-9 and TRBJ2-6, with D hard to call. The CDR3 extends over 14 amino acids. Per the germline V gene, CDR1 is SEHNR and CDR2 is FQNEAQ (reference sequence). V lost 4 bases and J 0 bases, leaving 4 bases between the germline ends. CDR3 DNA sequence: TGTGCCAGCAGCTCAATCTCTGGGGCCAACGTCCTGACTTTC. As protein: CASSSISGANVLTF.

The chain combines TRBV6-4 with TRBJ1-2, with a possible D match to TRBD1 (5 bases). Germline V gene lookup returns CDR1 MRHNA and CDR2 SNTAGT. The CDR3 has 15 residues. V lost 4 bases, J lost 2 bases, and 14 bases lay in between. The CDR3 bases are TGTGCCAGCAGTGGGGTTTCGGGACGGAACTATGGCTACACCTTC. Protein sequence: CASSGVSGRNYGYTF.